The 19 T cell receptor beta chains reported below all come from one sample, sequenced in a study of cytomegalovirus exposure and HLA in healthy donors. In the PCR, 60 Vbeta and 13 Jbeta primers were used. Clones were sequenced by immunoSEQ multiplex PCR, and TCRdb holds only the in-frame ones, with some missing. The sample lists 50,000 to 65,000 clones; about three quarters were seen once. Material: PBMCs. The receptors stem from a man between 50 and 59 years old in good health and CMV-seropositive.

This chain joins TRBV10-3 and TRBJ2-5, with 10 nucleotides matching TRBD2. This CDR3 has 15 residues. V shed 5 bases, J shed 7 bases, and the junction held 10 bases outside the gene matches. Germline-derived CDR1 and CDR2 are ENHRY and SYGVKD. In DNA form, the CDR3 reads TGTGCCATCAGTAAAACTAGCGGGGACGCAGGGACCCAGTACTTC. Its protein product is CAISKTSGDAGTQYF.

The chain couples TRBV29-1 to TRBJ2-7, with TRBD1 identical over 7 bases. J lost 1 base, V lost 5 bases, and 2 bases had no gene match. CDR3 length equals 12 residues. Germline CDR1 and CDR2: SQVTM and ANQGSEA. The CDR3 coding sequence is TGCAGCGTTCTACAGGGGTCCTACGAGCAGTACTTC. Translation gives CSVLQGSYEQYF.

Written as DNA, the CDR3 is TGTGCCAGTAGTATTTCTAGCGGGAGCTTAAATGAGCAGTTCTTC. It specifies CASSISSGSLNEQFF. The chain couples TRBV19 to TRBJ2-1, with TRBD2 identical over 10 bases. The length of the CDR3 is 15 residues. From germline, CDR1 is LNHDA and CDR2 SQIVND (reference sequence). The V segment lost 3 bases and the J segment 7 bases; nucleotides outside the gene matches: 6. Full variable domain (rest looked up from reference TRBV19 and TRBJ2-1): DGGITQSPKYLFRKEGQNVTLSCEQNLNHDAMYWYRQDPGQGLRLIYYSQIVNDFQKGDIAEGYSVSREKKESFPLTVTSAQKNPTAFYLCASSISSGSLNEQFFGPGTRLTVL.

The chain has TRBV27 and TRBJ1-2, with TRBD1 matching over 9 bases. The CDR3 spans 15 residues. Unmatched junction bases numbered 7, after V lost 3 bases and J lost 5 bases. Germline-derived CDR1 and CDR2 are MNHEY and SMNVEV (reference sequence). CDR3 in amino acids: CASSFSMTGGYGYTF. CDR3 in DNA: TGTGCCAGCAGTTTCTCTATGACAGGGGGTTATGGCTACACCTTC.

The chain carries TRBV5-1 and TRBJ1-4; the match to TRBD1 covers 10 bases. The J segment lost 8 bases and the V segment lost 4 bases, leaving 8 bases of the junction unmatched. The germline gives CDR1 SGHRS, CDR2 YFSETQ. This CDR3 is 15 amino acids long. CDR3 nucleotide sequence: TGCGCCAGCAGCACGGGACAGGGGACGACAGAAAAACTGTTTTTT. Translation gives CASSTGQGTTEKLFF.

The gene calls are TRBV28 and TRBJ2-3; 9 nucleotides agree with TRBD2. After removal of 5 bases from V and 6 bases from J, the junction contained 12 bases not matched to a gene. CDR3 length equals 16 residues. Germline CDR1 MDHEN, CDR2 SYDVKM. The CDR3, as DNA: TGTGCCAGCAGTCTTAGCGGGGGTCCATCAAGTGATACGCAGTATTTT. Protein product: CASSLSGGPSSDTQYF.

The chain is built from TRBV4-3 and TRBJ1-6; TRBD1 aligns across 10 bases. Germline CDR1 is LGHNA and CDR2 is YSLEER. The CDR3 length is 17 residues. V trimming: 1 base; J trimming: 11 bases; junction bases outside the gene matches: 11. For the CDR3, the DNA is TGCGCCAGCAGCCAAGGGACAGGGGGGGACCTGGCTCCACCCCTCCACTTT. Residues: CASSQGTGGDLAPPLHF.

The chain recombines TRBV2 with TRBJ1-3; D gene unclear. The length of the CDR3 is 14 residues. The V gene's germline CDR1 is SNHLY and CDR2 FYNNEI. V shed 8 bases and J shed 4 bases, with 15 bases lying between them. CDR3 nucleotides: TGTGCCAGCGGAGAGGGAGTAGGAGGAAACACCATATATTTT. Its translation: CASGEGVGGNTIYF.

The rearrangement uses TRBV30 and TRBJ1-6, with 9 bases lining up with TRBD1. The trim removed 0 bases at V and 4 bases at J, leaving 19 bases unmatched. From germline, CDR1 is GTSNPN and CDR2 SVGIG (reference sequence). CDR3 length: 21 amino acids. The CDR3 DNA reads TGTGCCTGGAGTGTAGGGTCTGGGACGACAGGGGGAAGGGGTTATAATTCACCCCTCCACTTT. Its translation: CAWSVGSGTTGGRGYNSPLHF.

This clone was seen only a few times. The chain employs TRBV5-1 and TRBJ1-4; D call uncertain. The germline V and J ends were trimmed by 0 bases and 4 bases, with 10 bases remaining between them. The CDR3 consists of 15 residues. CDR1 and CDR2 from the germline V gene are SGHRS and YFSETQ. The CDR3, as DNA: TGCGCCAGCAGCTTGGGCGGAGTATTTAATGAAAAACTGTTTTTT. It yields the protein CASSLGGVFNEKLFF.

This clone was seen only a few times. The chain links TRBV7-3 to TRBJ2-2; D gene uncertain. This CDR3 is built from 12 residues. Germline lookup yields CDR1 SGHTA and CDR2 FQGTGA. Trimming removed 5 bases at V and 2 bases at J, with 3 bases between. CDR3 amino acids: CASSLNTGELFF. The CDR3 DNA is TGTGCCAGCAGCCTTAACACCGGGGAGCTGTTTTTT.

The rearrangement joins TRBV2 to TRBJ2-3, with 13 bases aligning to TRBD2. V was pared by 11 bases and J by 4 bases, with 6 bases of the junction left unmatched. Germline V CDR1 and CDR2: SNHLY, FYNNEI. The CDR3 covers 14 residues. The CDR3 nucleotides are TGTGCCGGGGGGACTAGCGGGGTGGCAGATACGCAGTATTTT. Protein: CAGGTSGVADTQYF.

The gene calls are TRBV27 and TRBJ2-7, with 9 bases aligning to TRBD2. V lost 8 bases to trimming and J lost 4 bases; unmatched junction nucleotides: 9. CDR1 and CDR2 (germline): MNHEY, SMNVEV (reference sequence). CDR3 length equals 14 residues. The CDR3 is CASRLSGGPYEQYF. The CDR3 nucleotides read TGTGCCAGCCGGCTAAGCGGGGGGCCGTACGAGCAGTACTTC.

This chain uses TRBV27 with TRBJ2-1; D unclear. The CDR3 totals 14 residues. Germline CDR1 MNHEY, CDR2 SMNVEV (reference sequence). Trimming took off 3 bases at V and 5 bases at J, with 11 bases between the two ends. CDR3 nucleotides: TGTGCCAGCAGTTTTCGGCTAGTTCACAATGAGCAGTTCTTC. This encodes CASSFRLVHNEQFF.

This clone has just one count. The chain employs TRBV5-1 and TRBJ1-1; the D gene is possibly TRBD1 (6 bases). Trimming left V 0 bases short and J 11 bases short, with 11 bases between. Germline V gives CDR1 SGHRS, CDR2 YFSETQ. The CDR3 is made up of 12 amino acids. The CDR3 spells CASSLDRADAFF. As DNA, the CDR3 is TGCGCCAGCAGCTTGGACAGGGCAGACGCTTTCTTT. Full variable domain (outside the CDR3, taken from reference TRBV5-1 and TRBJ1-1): KAGVTQTPRYLIKTRGQQVTLSCSPISGHRSVSWYQQTPGQGLQFLFEYFSETQRNKGNFPGRFSGRQFSNSRSEMNVSTLELGDSALYLCASSLDRADAFFGQGTRLTVV.

The CDR3 protein is CTSSQDRPGEDEQFF. The CDR3 region has the DNA TGCACCAGCAGCCAAGATCGGCCGGGGGAAGATGAGCAGTTCTTC. V gene TRBV1 combines with J gene TRBJ2-1; the D call of TRBD2 is as the table states it, not checked on the DNA. TRBV1 is given as a pseudogene. CDR3 size: 15 residues.

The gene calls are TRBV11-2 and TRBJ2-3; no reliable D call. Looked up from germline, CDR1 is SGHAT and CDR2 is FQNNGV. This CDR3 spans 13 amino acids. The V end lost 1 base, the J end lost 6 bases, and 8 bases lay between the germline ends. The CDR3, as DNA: TGTGCCAGCAGCTTAGCGGTTACCGATACGCAGTATTTT. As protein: CASSLAVTDTQYF.

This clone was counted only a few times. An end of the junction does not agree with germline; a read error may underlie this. The chain's CDR3 is CASSLAGGPGTEPFF. The CDR3 DNA reads TGTGCCAGCAGCTTAGCGGGAGGGCCTGGCACTGAGCCGTTCTTC. V is TRBV7-2 and J is TRBJ2-1, with 7 nucleotides matching TRBD2. This CDR3 has 15 amino acids. Looked up from germline, CDR1 is SGHTA and CDR2 is FQGNSA.

The CDR3 region is CASRGQMSNQPQHF. For the CDR3, the DNA is TGTGCCAGCAGGGGACAGATGAGCAATCAGCCCCAGCATTTT. The chain couples TRBV2 to TRBJ1-5, with 7 bases that match TRBD1. V lost 6 bases to trimming and J lost 1 base; unmatched junction nucleotides: 3. The CDR3 length is 14 residues. Germline V gene lookup returns CDR1 SNHLY and CDR2 FYNNEI.